This T cell receptor beta chain is from a study of metastatic and nonmetastatic thyroid tumors. This clone has ten or more counts. The CDR3 covers 16 residues. The ends were cut back, 0 bases at V and 5 bases at J, with 13 bases in the middle. CDR1 is SGHTA and CDR2 is FQGTGA in the germline V gene. TCRdb called clones again from the PCR reads with MiXCR. The sample has just under 45,000 clones; 3% to 3.5% are singletons. Until they underwent thyroid surgery, no patient had received any treatment. The sequenced sample consisted of blood. The gene calls are TRBV7-3 and TRBJ2-2; possible D gene TRBD2, 6 bases. The clonotype originates from a female donor with papillary thyroid cancer or a benign thyroid nodule (not recorded which). Some clones in this sample may be carry-over from other donors' samples. Here the CDR3 DNA reads TGTGCCAGCAGCTTAACCGGGGGATGGACAACCGGGGAGCTGTTTTTT. Its protein is CASSLTGGWTTGELFF.